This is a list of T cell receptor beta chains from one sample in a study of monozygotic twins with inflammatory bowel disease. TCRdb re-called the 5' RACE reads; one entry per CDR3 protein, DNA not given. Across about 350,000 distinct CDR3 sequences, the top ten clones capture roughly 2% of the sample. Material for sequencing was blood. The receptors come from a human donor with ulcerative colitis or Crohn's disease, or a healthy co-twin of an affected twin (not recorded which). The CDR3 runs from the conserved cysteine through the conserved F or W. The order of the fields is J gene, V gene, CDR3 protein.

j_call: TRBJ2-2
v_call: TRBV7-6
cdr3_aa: CASSLEGGTNTGELFF

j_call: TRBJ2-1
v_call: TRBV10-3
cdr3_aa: CAISDGTGGYNEQFF

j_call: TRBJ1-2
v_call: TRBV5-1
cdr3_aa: CASSFTENYGYTF

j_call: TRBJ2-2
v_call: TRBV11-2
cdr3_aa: CATRGTGELFF

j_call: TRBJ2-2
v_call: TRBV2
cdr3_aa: CASSVVGVRSGELFF

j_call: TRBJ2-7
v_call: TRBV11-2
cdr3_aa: CASSPSIGEQYF

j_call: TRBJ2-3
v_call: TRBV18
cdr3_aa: CASSPYLDDGTQYF

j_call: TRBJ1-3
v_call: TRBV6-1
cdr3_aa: CASSHGGGVSGNTIYF

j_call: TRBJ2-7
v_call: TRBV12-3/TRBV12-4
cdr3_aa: CASRTGQWNYEQYF

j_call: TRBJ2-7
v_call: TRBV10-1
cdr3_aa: CASSEGSLPGSF

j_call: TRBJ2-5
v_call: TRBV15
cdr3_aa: CATAWGFRETQYF

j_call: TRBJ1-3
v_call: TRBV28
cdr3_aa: CASSLGDSGNTIYF

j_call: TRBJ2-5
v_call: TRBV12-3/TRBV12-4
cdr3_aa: CASSLMGQGQETQYF

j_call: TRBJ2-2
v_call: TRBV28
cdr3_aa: CASSSWGVVTGELFF

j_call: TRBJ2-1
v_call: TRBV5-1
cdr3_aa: CASSFAGPRYNEQFF

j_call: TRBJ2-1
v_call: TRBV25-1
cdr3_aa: CASSWTVGYNEQFF

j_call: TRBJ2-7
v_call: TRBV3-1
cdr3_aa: CASSRLTSGKGYEQYF

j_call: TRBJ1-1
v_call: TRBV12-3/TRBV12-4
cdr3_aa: CASSLLDRSGEALF

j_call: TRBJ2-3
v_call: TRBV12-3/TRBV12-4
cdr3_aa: CASSLILGAPPSGTQYF

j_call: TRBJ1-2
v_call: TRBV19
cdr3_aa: CASSSPYGYTF

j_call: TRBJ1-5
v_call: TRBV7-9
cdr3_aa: CASSLDGTGNQPQHF

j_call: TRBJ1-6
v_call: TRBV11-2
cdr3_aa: CASSLEGRGGGANSPLHF

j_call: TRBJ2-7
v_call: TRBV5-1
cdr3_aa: CASGRGAGDQYF

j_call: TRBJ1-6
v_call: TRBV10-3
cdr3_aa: CAISLRTPMNSPLHF

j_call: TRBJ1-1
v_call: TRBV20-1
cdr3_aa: CSATDRGKGNTEAFF

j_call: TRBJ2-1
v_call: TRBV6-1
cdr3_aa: CASSPRSGSGTNEQFF

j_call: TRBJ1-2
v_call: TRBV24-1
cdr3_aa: CATSDPRTGPYGYTF

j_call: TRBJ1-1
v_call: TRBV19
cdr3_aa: CASRIDPPTVGTEAFF

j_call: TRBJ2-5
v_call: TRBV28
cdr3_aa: CASSLFADRQETQYF

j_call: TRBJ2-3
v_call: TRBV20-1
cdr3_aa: CSASGYNPTDTQYF

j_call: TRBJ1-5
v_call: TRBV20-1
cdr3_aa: CSARDDRGPSNQPQHF

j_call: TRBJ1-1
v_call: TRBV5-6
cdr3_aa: CASRSGTGWDTEAFF

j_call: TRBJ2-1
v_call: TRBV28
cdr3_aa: CASSLFLQLGLERDNEQFF

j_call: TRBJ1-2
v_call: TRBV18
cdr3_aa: CASSPTGTGGGYGYTF

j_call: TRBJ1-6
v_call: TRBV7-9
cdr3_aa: CASIYSSGGNYNSPLHF

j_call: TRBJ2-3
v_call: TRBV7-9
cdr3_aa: CASSPGQISTDTQYF

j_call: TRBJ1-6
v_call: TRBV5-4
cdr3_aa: CASSTKQGRGSPLHF

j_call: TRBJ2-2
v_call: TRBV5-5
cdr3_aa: CASRFGSQVNTGELFF

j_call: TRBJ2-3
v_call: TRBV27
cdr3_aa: CASTPDRVPDTQYF

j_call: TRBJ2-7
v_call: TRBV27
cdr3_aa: CASSSSGTGREYF

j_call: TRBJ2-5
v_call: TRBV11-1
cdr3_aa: CASSLVSGFNGVYQETQYF

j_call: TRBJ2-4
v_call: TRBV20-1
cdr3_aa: CSARRGGPKNIQYF

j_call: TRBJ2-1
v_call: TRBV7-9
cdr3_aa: CASSRGDRGLDDQFF

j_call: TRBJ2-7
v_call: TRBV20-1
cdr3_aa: CSAKSSGSPYEQYF

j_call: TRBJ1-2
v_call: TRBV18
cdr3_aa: CASSPGVELGYGYTF

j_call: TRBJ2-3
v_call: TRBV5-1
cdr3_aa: CASSLAPGGRTDTQYF

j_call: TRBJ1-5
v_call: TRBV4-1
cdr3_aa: CASSQVPEKKGNQPQHF

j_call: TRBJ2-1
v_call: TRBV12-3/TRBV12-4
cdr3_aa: CASSLARASGGINEQFF

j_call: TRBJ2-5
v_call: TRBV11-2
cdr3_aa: CASSLGPGVETQYF

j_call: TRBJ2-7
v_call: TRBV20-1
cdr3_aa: CSARGLAGPSYEQYF

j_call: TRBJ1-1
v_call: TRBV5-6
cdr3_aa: CASSFAVGNTEAFF

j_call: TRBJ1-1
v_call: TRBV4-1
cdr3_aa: CASSPPEQGPTEAFF

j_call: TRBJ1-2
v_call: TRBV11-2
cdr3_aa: CASSFRNYGYTF

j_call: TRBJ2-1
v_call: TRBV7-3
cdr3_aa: CASSILVGETTGYNEQFF

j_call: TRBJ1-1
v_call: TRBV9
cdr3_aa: CAGARAGWTEAFF

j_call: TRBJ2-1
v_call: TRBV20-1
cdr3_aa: CSALSGATYNEQFF

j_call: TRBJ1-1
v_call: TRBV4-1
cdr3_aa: CASSQVAGNMNTEAFF

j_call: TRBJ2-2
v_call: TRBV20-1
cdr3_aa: CSAPRGDKNTGELFF

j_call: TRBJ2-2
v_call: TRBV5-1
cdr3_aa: CASAERANTGELFF

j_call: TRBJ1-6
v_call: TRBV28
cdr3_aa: CASMGGSSYNSPLHF